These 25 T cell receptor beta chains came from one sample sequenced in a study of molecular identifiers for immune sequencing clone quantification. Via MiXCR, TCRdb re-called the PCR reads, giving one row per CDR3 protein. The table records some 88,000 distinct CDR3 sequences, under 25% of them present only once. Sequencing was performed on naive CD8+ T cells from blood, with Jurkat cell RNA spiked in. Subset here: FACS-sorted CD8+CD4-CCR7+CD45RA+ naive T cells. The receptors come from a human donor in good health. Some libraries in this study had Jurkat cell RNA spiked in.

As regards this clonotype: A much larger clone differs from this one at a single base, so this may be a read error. CDR3 in amino acids: CSATGLAGEGTQYF. For the CDR3, the DNA is TGCAGTGCAACGGGACTAGCGGGAGAAGGGACCCAGTACTTC. V gene TRBV20-1 combines with J gene TRBJ2-5; the match to TRBD2 covers 14 bases. CDR1 is DFQATT, CDR2 SNEGSKA, per germline (reference sequence). V lost 6 bases and J lost 7; bases outside the gene matches: 7. The CDR3 spans 14 residues.

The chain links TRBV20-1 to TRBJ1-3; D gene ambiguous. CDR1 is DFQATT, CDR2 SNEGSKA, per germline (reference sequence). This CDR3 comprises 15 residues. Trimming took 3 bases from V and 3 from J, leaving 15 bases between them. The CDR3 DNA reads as TGCAGTGCTAGCCCCGGACTCAGCTTTGGAAACACCATATATTTT. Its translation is CSASPGLSFGNTIYF.

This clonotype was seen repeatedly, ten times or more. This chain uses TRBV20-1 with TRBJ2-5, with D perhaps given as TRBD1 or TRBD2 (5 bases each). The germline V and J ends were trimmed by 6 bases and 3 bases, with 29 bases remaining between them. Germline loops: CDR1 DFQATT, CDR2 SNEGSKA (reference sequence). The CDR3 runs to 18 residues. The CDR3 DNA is TGCAGTGCCCTCCCCACCCCCAAATGGGGGATCGGCGAAGAGACCCAGTACTTC. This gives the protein CSALPTPKWGIGEETQYF.

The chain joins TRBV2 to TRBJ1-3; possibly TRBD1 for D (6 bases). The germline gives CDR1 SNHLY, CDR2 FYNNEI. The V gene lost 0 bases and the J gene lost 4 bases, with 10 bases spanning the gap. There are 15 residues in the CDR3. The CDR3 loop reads CASSEAQGFGNTIYF. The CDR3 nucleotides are TGTGCCAGCAGTGAAGCGCAGGGGTTCGGAAACACCATATATTTT.

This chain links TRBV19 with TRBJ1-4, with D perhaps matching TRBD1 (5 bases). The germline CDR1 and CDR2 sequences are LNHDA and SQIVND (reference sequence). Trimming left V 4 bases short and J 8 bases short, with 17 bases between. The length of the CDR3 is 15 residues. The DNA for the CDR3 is TGTGCCAGTAGTAGAGCGGGACCCGTGGGCGAAAAACTGTTTTTT. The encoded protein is CASSRAGPVGEKLFF.

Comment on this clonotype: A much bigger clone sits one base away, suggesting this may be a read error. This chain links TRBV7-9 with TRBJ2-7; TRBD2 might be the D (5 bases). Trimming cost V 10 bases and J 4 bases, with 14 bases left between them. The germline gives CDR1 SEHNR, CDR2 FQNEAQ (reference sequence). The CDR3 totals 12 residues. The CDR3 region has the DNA TGTGCCACCAACGGCGGAGGTTACGAGCAGTACTTC. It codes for CATNGGGYEQYF.

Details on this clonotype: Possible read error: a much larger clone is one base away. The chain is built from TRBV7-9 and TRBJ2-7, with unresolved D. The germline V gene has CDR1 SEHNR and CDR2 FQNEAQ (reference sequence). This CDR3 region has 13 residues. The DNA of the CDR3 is TGTGCCAGCAGCACGGTGGGCTCCTACGAGCTGTACTTC. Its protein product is CASSTVGSYELYF.

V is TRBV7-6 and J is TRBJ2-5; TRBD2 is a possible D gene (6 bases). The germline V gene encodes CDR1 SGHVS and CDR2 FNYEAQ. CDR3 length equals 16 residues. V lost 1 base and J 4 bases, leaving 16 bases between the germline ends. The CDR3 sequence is CASSLDSGGVAETQYF. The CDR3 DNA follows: TGTGCCAGCAGCTTAGATTCTGGCGGGGTGGCAGAGACCCAGTACTTC.

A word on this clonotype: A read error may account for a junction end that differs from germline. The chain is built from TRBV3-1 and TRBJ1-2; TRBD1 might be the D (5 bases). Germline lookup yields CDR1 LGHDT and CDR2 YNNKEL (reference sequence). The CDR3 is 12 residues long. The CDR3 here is CASGQEGRGYTF. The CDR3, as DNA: TGTGCCAGCGGCCAAGAGGGGAGAGGCTACACCTTC.

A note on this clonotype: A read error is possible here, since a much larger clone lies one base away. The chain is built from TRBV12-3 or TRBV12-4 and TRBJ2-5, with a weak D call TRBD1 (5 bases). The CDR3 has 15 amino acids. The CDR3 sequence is CASSPPTGGQESQYF. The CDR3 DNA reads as TGTGCCAGCAGTCCGCCTACAGGCGGCCAAGAGTCCCAGTACTTC.

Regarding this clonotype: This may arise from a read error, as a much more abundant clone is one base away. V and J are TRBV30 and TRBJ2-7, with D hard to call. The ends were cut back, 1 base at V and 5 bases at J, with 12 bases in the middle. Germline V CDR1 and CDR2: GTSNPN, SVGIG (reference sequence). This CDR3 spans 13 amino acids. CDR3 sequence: CAWSAATLNEQYF. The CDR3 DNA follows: TGTGCCTGGAGTGCAGCTACGCTGAACGAGCAGTACTTC. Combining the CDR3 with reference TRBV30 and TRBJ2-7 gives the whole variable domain SQTIHQWPATLVQPVGSPLSLECTVEGTSNPNLYWYRQAAGRGLQLLFYSVGIGQISSEVPQNLSASRPQDRQFILSSKKLLLSDSGFYLCAWSAATLNEQYFGPGTRLTVT.

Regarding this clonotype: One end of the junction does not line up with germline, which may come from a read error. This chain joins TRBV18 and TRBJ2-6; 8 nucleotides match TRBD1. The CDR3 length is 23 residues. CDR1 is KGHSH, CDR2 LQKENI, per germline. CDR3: CASSPRDRLGGTPKGPGTNVLTF. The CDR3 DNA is TGTGCCAGCTCACCACGGGACAGGCTTGGGGGAACCCCAAAGGGACCTGGGACCAACGTCCTGACTTTC.

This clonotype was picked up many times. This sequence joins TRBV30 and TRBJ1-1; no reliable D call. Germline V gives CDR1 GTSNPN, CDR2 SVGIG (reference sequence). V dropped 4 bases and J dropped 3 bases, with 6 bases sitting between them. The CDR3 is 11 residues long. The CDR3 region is CAWKAYTEAFF. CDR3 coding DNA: TGTGCCTGGAAAGCGTACACTGAAGCTTTCTTT.

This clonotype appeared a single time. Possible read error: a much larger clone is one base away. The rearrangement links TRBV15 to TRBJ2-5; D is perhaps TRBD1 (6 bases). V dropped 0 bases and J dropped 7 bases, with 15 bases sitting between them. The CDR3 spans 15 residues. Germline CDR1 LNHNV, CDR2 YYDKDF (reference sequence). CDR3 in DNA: TGTGCCACCAGCAGAGAGGGCGGCAGGGGTGGGACCCAGTACTTC. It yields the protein CATSREGGRGGTQYF.

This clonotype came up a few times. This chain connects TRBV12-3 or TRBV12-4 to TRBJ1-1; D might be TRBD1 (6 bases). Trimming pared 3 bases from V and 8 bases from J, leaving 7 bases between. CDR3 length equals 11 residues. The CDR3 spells CASSFDREAFF. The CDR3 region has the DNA TGTGCCAGCAGTTTTGACAGGGAAGCTTTCTTT.

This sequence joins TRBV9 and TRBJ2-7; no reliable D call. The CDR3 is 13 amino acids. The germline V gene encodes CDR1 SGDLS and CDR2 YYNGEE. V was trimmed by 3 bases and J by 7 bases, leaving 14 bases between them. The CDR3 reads CASSAYTTTEQYF. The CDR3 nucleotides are TGTGCCAGCAGCGCCTACACGACCACGGAGCAGTACTTC.

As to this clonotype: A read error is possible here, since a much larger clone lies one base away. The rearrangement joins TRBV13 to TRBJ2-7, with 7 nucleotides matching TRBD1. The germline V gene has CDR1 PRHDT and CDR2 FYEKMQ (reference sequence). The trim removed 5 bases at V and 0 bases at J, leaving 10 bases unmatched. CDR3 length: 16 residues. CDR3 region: CASSVAGTVGSYEQYF. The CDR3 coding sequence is TGTGCCAGCAGCGTAGCCGGGACAGTGGGCTCCTACGAGCAGTACTTC.

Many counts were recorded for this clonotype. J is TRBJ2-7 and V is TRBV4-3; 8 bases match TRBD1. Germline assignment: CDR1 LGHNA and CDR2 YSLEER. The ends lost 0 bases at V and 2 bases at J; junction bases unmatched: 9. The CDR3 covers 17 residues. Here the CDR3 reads CASSQDLTRTGTYEQYF. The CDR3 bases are TGCGCCAGCAGCCAAGATCTCACGCGGACAGGGACCTACGAGCAGTACTTC.

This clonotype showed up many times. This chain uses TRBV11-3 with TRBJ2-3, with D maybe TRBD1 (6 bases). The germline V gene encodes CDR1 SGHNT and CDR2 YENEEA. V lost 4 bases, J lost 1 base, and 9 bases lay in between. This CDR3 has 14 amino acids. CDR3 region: CASSSRTGTDTQYF. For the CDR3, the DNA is TGTGCCAGCAGCTCGCGGACAGGCACAGATACGCAGTATTTT.

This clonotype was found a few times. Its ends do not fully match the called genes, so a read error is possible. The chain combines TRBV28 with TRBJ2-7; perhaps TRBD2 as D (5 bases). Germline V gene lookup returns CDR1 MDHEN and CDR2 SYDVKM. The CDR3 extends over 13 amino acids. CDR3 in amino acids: CATSPSYRGEQYF. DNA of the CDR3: TGTGCCACCAGTCCTTCCTACCGGGGCGAGCAGTACTTC.

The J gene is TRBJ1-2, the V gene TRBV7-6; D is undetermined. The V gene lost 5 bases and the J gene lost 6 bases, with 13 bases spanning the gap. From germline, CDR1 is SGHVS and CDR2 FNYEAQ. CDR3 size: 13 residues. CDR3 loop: CASSRRVEDGYTF. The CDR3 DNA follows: TGTGCCAGCAGCCGCCGGGTTGAGGATGGCTACACCTTC.

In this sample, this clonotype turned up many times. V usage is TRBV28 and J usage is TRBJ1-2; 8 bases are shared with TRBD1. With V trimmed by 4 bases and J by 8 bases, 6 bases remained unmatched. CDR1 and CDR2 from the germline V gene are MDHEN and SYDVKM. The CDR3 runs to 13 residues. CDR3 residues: CASSSRGRDGYTF. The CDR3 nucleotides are TGTGCCAGCAGTTCCAGGGGGCGTGACGGCTACACCTTC.

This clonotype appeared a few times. The CDR3 sequence: CASTEERAGVWETQYF. CDR3 DNA: TGTGCCAGCACCGAAGAAAGGGCAGGGGTTTGGGAGACCCAGTACTTC. This rearrangement joins TRBV7-9 to TRBJ2-5; perhaps TRBD1 as D (6 bases). Germline values: CDR1 SEHNR, CDR2 FQNEAQ (reference sequence). Trimming cost V 7 bases and J 5 bases, with 23 bases left between them. This CDR3 contains 16 residues.

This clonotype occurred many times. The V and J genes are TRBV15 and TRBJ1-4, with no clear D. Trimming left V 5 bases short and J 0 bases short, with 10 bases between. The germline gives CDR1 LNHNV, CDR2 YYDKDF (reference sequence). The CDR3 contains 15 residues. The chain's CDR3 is CATSGTGTTNEKLFF. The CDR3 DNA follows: TGTGCCACCAGCGGTACCGGGACAACTAATGAAAAACTGTTTTTT.

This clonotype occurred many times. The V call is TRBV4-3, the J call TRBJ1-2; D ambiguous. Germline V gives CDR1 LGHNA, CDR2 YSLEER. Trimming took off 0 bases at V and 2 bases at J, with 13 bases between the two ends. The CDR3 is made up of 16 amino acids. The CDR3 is CASSQDSTGLNYGYTF. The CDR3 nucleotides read TGCGCCAGCAGCCAAGATTCAACCGGATTAAACTATGGCTACACCTTC.